Listed below are T cell receptor beta chains from one sample, sequenced in a study of T-cell reconstitution after alpha-beta-depleted transplantation in children. Using its own MiXCR run on the PCR reads, TCRdb lists one record per CDR3 protein. The table includes almost 250,000 distinct CDR3 sequences, about 25% detected once. Here the sequenced sample was PBMCs, taken before TCRalphabeta/CD19-depleted stem cell transplant. The receptors were gathered from a girl aged 2 to 10 with Fanconi anemia, due to receive a stem cell transplant. Each CDR3 is given with its conserved first and last residue. D genes are given only for firm matches. Clone size is shown for a subset of rows, as once, few, many or a class of expanded clone.

D	size	J	V	DNA	CDR3
NA	many	TRBJ2-2	TRBV7-3	TGTGCCAGCAGCCCGGGACCGACGAACACCGGGGAGCTGTTTTTT	CASSPGPTNTGELFF
NA	many	TRBJ2-7	TRBV20-1	TGCAGTGCTCAGCTGAATGAGGGGCGCTTAAGGAAGCAGTACTTC	CSAQLNEGRLRKQYF
NA	NA	TRBJ2-6	TRBV20-1	TGCAGTGCTACGGTGGTTGGGGCCAACGTCCTGACTTTC	CSATVVGANVLTF
TRBD2	once	TRBJ2-1	TRBV7-3	TGTGCCAGCAGCTTATATCGTCTAGCGGGCAATGAGCAGTTCTTC	CASSLYRLAGNEQFF
NA	NA	TRBJ2-1	TRBV29-1	TGCAGCGCAGGGGACGTTGAGCAGTTCTTC	CSAGDVEQFF
TRBD2	many	TRBJ2-3	TRBV18	TGTGCCAGCTCACCGGGACTACGGAGCACAGATACGCAGTATTTT	CASSPGLRSTDTQYF
TRBD2	many	TRBJ2-7	TRBV28	TGTGCCAGCAGTATAGGGACTAGCGGGAGTAGAGAGCAGTACTTC	CASSIGTSGSREQYF
TRBD2	NA	TRBJ2-7	TRBV29-1	TGCAGCGCCTCCGGACTAGCGGGAGAGACGGTTTACTTC	CSASGLAGETVYF
NA	few	TRBJ2-5	TRBV20-1	TGCAGTGCCCGCTTGCAAGAGACCCAGTACTTC	CSARLQETQYF
NA	NA	TRBJ2-7	TRBV28	TGTGCCAGCCGTCGGGGACTTGACGAGCAGTACTTC	CASRRGLDEQYF
NA	NA	TRBJ2-6	TRBV5-1	TGCGCCAGCACGCAATTTTCGGAGACCCTGACCTCTGGGGCCAACGTCCTGACTTTC	CASTQFSETLTSGANVLTF
TRBD1	NA	TRBJ2-4	TRBV20-1	TGCAGTGCATACAGACAGGGGATATCAAACATTCAGTACTTC	CSAYRQGISNIQYF
TRBD2	many	TRBJ2-1	TRBV14	TGTGCCAGCAGCCAATTAGCGGGGGGGCCCTACAATGAGCAGTTCTTC	CASSQLAGGPYNEQFF
NA	NA	TRBJ1-4	TRBV11-2	TGTGCCAGCAGCTTGAACAGGGAAAAACTGTTTTTT	CASSLNREKLFF
NA	few	TRBJ2-5	TRBV11-2	TGTGCCAGCAGCAGAGGTGGGAAAGAGACCCAGTACTTC	CASSRGGKETQYF
NA	NA	TRBJ2-5	TRBV20-1	TGCAGTGCTAGAGTATTGAGTCGGGAGACCCAGTACTTC	CSARVLSRETQYF
NA	few	TRBJ1-1	TRBV29-1	TGCAGCACCTGGGGCACTGAAGCTTTCTTT	CSTWGTEAFF
NA	NA	TRBJ2-7	TRBV27	TGTGCCAGCAGTTTAATCAGGGACTACGAGCAGTACTTC	CASSLIRDYEQYF
TRBD2	NA	TRBJ2-7	TRBV29-1	TGCAGCCCCGCAGGGACTAGCGGGTACGAGCAGTACTTC	CSPAGTSGYEQYF
NA	many	TRBJ2-1	TRBV5-1	TGCGCCAGCAGCCAGATGGGAGCCTTGGGAGACAATGAGCAGTTCTTC	CASSQMGALGDNEQFF
TRBD1	NA	TRBJ2-7	TRBV20-1	TGCAGTGCTAGAGATCAGCTTACAGGGGGCAAGCCCTACGAGCAGTACTTC	CSARDQLTGGKPYEQYF
NA	NA	TRBJ2-7	TRBV20-1	TGCAGTGCGCAACAGGGAAAAACCTACGAGCAGTACTTC	CSAQQGKTYEQYF